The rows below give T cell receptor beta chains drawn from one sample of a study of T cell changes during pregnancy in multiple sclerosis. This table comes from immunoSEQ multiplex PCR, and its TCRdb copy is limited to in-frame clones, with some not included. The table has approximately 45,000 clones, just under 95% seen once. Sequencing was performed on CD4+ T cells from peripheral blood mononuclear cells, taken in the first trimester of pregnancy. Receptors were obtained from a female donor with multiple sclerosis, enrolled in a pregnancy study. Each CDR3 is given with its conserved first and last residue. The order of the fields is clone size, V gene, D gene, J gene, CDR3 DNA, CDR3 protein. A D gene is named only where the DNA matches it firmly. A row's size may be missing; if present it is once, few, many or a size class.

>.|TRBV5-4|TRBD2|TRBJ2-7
TGTGCCAGCAGCCCCTCCGGCGGGAGGGCAGGCGAGCAGTACTTC
CASSPSGGRAGEQYF
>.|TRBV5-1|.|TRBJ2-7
TGCGCCAGCAGCTTGGCCCGGGACAACGAGCAGTACTTC
CASSLARDNEQYF
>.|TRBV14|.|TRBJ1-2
TGTGCCAGCAGCCCGGGTATCTATGGCTACACCTTC
CASSPGIYGYTF
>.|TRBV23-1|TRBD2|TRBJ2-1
TGCGCCAGCAGTCAATTTTATAGCGGGCCTTCCTACAATGAGCAGTTCTTC
CASSQFYSGPSYNEQFF
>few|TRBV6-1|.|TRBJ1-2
TGTGCCAGCAGTGAACGTAACTATGGCTACACCTTC
CASSERNYGYTF
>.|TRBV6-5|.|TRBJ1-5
TGTGCCAGCAGTGGCAGATATAATCAGCCCCAGCATTTT
CASSGRYNQPQHF
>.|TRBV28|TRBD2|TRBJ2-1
TGCGTTGTCACGAGCGGGAGGTACAATGAGCAGTTCTTC
CVVTSGRYNEQFF
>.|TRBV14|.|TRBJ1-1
TGTGCCAGCAGCCACACACTCCGGGTCAACACTGAAGCTTTCTTT
CASSHTLRVNTEAFF
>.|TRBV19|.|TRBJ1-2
TGTGCCAGTAGTATAGACAGGGTTTATGGCTACACCTTC
CASSIDRVYGYTF
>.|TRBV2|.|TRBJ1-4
TGTGCCAGCAGTGAGTTCGGGGGGACTAATGAAAAACTGTTTTTT
CASSEFGGTNEKLFF
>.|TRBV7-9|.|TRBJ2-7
TGTGCCAGCAGCTTAGCCCACCTCCCGGGACACCTCTCCTACGAGCAGTACTTC
CASSLAHLPGHLSYEQYF
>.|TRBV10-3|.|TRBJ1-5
TGTGCCATCAGTGACTCCAATCAGCCCCAGCATTTT
CAISDSNQPQHF
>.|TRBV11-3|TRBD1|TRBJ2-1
TGTGCCAGCAGCTTGTACAAGACAGGGTCTCAGCAGTTCTTC
CASSLYKTGSQQFF
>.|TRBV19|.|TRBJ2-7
TGTGCCAGTAGTATGGGCCTCCTCCGGGACACTCGCTACGAGCAGTACTTC
CASSMGLLRDTRYEQYF
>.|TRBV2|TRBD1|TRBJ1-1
TGTGCCAGCAGGGGGACAGGGGGATACACTGAAGCTTTCTTT
CASRGTGGYTEAFF
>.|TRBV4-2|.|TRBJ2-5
TGTGCCAGCAGCCCCCGACAGGACTTCCAAGAGACCCAGTACTTC
CASSPRQDFQETQYF
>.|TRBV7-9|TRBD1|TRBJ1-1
TGTGCCAGCAGCTCCTGGGACAGGGTCCGCATAAGCACTGAAGCTTTCTTT
CASSSWDRVRISTEAFF
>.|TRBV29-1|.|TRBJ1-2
TGCAGCGTTGTAAGTCGAGTGAGCGACTATGGCTACACCTTC
CSVVSRVSDYGYTF
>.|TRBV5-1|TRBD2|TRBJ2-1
TGCGCCAGCAGCGAGGGGACTAGCTCCTACAATGAGCAGTTCTTC
CASSEGTSSYNEQFF
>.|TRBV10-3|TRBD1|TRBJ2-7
TGTGCCGCTTGGGACAGGGGGATCTACGAGCAGTACTTC
CAAWDRGIYEQYF
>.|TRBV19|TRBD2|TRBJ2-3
TGTGCCAGTTCGACTCCCTGGGGGGGTATCGGTTTGGATACGCAGTATTTT
CASSTPWGGIGLDTQYF
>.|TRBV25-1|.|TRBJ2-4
TGTGCCAGCAGGGCTGGTTGGAACATTCAGTACTTC
CASRAGWNIQYF
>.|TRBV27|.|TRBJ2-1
TGTGCCAGCAGTAAATGGACAACGCCCTCCTACAATGAGCAGTTCTTC
CASSKWTTPSYNEQFF
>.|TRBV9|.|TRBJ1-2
TGTGCCAGCAGCCCCCATGTGGGAGAAGGTGGCTACACCTTC
CASSPHVGEGGYTF
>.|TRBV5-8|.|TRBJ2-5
TGTGCCAGCACATTTGGAAGGACAGAGGCCCCCGACGACTTC
CASTFGRTEAPDDF
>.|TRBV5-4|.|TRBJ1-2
TGTGCCAGCAGCTTATCTTCCGGGGGACCTAACTATGGCTACACCTTC
CASSLSSGGPNYGYTF
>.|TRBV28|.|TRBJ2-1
TGTGCCAGCAGTCGACTCTCATCTGTGGGGAGCGCCCTGGGGGAGCAGTTCTTC
CASSRLSSVGSALGEQFF
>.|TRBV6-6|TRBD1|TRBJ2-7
TGTGCCAGCAGTCGACAGGGGGTACCTTACGAGCAGTACTTC
CASSRQGVPYEQYF
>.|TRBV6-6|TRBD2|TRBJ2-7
TGTGCCAGCAGGTTGTCGGGAGGTCTCTACGAGCAGTACTTC
CASRLSGGLYEQYF
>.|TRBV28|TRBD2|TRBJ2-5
TGTGCCAGCAGTTTTTTAGGGCTAGCGGGAGAAGCTGGAGAGACCCAGTACTTC
CASSFLGLAGEAGETQYF
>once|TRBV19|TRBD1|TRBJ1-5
TGTGCCACGACAGGGGGAGTGAGTAGCAATCAGCCCCAGCATTTT
CATTGGVSSNQPQHF
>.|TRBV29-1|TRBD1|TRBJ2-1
TGCAGCGTCCACGGACAGGAAAAGCAGTTCTTC
CSVHGQEKQFF
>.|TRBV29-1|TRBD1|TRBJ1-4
TGCAGCGGGACAGGGGGAAATGAAAAACTGTTTTTT
CSGTGGNEKLFF
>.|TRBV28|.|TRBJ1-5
TGTGCCAGCAGCGCCTCCGAACCTAAGCCCCAGCATTTT
CASSASEPKPQHF
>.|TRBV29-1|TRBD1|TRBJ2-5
TGCAGCGTTGACCGGGACAGTGTCCTACCGACCCAGTACTTC
CSVDRDSVLPTQYF
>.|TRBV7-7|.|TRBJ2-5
TGTGCTAGCAGCTTAGCCCCGGGAAAGGAGACCCAGTACTTC
CASSLAPGKETQYF
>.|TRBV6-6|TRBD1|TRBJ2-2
TGTGCCAGCAGTTACGGCAGGGGGATGGGGGAGCTGTTTTTT
CASSYGRGMGELFF
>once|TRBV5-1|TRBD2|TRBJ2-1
TGCGCCAGCAGCAAAAGTCAGGGACTAGCGGGGGGGAATGAGCAGTTCTTC
CASSKSQGLAGGNEQFF
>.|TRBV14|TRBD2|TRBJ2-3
TGTGCCAGCAGCCAAGGGACTAGCGGGATTTCGCAGTATTTT
CASSQGTSGISQYF
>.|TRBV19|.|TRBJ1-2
TGTGCCAGTAGCCGGGTCGACGGACATAACTATGGCTACACCTTC
CASSRVDGHNYGYTF
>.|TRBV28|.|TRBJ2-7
TGTGCCAGCAGTCCAGCGGGTTCCAACTACGAGCAGTACTTC
CASSPAGSNYEQYF
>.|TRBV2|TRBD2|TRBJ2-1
TGTGCCAGCAGTGAAGCTCGGCTAGCGGTTTCCTACAATGAGCAGTTCTTC
CASSEARLAVSYNEQFF
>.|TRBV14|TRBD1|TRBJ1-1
TGTGCCAGCAGCCTGCTGCCAAGACAGGGTCGGGCTTTCTTT
CASSLLPRQGRAFF
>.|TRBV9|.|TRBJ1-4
TGTGCCAGCAGCGTAGACCAGGGGCTAGGAGAAAAACTGTTTTTT
CASSVDQGLGEKLFF
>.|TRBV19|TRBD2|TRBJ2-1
TGTGCCAGTAAGGGACTAGTTGGGGATTCCACAATGAGGCAGTTCTTC
CASKGLVGDSTMRQFF
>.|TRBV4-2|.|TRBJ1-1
TGTGCCAGCAGCGGTACGGGGGAAGCTTTCTTT
CASSGTGEAFF
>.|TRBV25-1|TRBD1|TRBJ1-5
TGTGCCAGCAGTGCACCAGGGACAGGGGGCAATCAGCCCCAGCATTTT
CASSAPGTGGNQPQHF
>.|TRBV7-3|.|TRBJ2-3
TGTGCCAGCAGCCAAGGAGGAGCTACCAATACGCAGTATTTT
CASSQGGATNTQYF
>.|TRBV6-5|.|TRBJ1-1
TGTGCCAGCAGTTACGCAGGGGTCGTGACTGAAGCTTTCTTT
CASSYAGVVTEAFF
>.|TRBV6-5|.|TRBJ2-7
TGTGCCAGCAGTTACTCTTCTAGCGCCTCCTACGAGCAGTACTTC
CASSYSSSASYEQYF
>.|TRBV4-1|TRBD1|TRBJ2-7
TGCGCCAGCAGCCCCGCCCGGGACAGGGCCTACGAGCAGTACTTC
CASSPARDRAYEQYF
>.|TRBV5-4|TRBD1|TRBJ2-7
TGTGCCAGCAGCTCACCGGGACAGCCCTACGAGCAGTACTTC
CASSSPGQPYEQYF
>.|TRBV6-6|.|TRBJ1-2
TGTGCCAGCACCATACCAGGGATGCCCTATGGCTACACCTTC
CASTIPGMPYGYTF
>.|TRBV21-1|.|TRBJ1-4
TGTGCCAGCTTAGACGGGGGACTGTTTTTT
CASLDGGLFF
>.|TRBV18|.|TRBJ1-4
TGTGCCAGCTCACCTGTCGAAGGGGCAGTGGTAAAACTGTTTTTT
CASSPVEGAVVKLFF
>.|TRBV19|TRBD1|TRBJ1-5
TGTGCCAGTAGCGACGACAGGGGGTCAGCCCAGCATTTT
CASSDDRGSAQHF
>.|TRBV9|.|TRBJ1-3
TGTGCCAGCAGCGCTACGGGGGGCCTGCAAGGAAACACCATATATTTT
CASSATGGLQGNTIYF